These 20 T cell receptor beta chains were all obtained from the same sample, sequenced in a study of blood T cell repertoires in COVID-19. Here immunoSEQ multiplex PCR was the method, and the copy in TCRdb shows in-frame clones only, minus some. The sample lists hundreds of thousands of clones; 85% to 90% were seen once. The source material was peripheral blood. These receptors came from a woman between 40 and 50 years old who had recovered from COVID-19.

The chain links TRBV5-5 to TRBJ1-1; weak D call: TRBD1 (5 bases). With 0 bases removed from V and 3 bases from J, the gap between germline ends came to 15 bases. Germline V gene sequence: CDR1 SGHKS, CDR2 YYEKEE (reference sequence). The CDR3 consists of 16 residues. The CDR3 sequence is CASSLAGRFLDTEAFF. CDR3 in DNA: TGTGCCAGCAGCTTGGCAGGGAGGTTTCTAGACACTGAAGCTTTCTTT.

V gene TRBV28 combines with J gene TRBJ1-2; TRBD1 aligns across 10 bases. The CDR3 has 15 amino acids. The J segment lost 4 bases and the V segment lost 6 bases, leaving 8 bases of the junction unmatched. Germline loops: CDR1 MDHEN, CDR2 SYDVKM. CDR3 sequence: CASRTQTGGLYGYTF. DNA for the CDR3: TGTGCCAGCAGAACCCAGACAGGGGGCCTCTATGGCTACACCTTC.

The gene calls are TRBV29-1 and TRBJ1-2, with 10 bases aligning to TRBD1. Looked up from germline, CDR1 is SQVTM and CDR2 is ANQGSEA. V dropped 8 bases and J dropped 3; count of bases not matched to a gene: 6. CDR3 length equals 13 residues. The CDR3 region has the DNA TGCAGCACCCGACAGGGGGCGGACTATGGCTACACCTTC. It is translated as CSTRQGADYGYTF.

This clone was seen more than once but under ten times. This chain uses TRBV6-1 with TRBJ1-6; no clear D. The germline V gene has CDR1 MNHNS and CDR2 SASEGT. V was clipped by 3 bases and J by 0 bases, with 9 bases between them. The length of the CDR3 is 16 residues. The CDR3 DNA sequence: TGTGCCAGCAGTGATCTTAGAAGCTCCTATAATTCACCCCTCCACTTT. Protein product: CASSDLRSSYNSPLHF.

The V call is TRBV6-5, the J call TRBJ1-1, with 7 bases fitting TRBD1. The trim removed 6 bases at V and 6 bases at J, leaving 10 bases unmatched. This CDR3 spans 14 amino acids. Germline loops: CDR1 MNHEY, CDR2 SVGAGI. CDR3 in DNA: TGTGCCAGCAGCTCCCCCAGAGGGGGCCCTGAAGCTTTCTTT. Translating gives CASSSPRGGPEAFF.

CDR3 DNA: TGTGCCAGCAGCTTAGCGGAGTGGGGTCGTGGGACAGGGGGTACCTACGAGCAGTACTTC. Its translation is CASSLAEWGRGTGGTYEQYF. The chain is built from TRBV7-2 and TRBJ2-7; 11 positions agree with TRBD1. The CDR3 has 20 residues. Germline CDR1 SGHTA, CDR2 FQGNSA. J lost 2 bases, V lost 0 bases, and 15 bases had no gene match.

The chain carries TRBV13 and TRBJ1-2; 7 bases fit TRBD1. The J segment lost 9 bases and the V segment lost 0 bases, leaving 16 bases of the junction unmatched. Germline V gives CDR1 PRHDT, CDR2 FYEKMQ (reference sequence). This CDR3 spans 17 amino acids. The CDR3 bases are TGTGCCAGCAGCTTAGGGACAGGGAATTGGGGTCATTCGAGCTACACCTTC. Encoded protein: CASSLGTGNWGHSSYTF.

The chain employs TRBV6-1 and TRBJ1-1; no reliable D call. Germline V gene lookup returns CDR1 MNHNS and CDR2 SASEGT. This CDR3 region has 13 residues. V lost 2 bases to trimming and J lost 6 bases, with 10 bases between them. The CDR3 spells CASSERVEAEAFF. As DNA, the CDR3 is TGTGCCAGCAGTGAACGGGTGGAGGCTGAAGCTTTCTTT.

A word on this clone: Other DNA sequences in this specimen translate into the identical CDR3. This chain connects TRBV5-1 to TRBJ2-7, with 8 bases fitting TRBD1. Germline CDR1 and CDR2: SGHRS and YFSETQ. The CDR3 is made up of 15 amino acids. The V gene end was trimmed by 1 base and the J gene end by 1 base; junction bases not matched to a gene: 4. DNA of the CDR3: TGCGCCAGCAGCTTGACAGGGGGACGGTCCTACGAGCAGTACTTC. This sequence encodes CASSLTGGRSYEQYF.

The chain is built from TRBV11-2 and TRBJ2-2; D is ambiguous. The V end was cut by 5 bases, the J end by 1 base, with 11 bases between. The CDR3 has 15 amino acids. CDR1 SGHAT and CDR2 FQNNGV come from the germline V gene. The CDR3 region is CASSHSTLNTGELFF. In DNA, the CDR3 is TGTGCCAGCAGCCACTCGACTCTGAACACCGGGGAGCTGTTTTTT.

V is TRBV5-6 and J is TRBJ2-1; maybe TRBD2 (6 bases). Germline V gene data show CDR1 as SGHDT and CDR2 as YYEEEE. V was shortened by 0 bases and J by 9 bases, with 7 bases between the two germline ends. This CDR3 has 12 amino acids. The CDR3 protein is CASSLGRGEQFF. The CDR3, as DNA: TGTGCCAGCAGCTTGGGGCGGGGTGAGCAGTTCTTC. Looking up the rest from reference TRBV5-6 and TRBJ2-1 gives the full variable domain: DAGVTQSPTHLIKTRGQQVTLRCSPKSGHDTVSWYQQALGQGPQFIFQYYEEEERQRGNFPDRFSGHQFPNYSSELNVNALLLGDSALYLCASSLGRGEQFFGPGTRLTVL.

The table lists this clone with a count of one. CDR3 residues: CASSLAAGGTYEQYF. For the CDR3, the DNA is TGCGCCAGCAGCTTAGCAGCGGGGGGAACCTACGAGCAGTACTTC. The chain recombines TRBV5-1 with TRBJ2-7, with 9 bases fitting TRBD2. The length of the CDR3 is 15 residues. V dropped 2 bases and J dropped 2; count of bases not matched to a gene: 5. Germline V lookup: CDR1 SGHRS, CDR2 YFSETQ.

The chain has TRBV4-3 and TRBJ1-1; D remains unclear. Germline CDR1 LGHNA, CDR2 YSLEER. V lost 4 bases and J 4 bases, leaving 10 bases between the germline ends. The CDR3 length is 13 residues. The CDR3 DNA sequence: TGCGCCAGCAGCCTGGTGAGTGGCACTGAAGCTTTCTTT. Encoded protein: CASSLVSGTEAFF.

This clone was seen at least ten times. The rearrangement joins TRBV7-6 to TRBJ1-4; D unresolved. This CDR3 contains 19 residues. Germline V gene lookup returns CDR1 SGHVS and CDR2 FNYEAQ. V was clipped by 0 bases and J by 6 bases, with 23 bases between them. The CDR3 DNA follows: TGTGCCAGCAGCTTAGCCCACCCCGGCCCGGCGAGCGGTGATGAAAAACTGTTTTTT. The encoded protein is CASSLAHPGPASGDEKLFF.

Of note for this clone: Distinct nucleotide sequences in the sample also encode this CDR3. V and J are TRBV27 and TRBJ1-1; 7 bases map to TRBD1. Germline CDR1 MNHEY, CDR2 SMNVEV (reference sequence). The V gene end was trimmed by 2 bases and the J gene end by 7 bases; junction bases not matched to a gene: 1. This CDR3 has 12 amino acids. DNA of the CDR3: TGTGCCAGCAGTTTAAACAGGGGTGAAGCTTTCTTT. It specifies CASSLNRGEAFF.

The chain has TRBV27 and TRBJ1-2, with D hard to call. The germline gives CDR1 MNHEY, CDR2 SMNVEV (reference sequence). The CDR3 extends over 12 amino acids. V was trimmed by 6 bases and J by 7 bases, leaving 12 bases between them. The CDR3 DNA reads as TGTGCCAGCAGCCCCCGGGGAGGTGGCTACACCTTC. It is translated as CASSPRGGGYTF.

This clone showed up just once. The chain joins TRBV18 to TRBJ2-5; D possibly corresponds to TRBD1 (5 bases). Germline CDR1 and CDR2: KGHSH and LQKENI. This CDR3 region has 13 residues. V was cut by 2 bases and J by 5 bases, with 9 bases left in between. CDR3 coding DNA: TGTGCCAGCTCACCAGGTCAGGGCGAGACCCAGTACTTC. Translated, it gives CASSPGQGETQYF.

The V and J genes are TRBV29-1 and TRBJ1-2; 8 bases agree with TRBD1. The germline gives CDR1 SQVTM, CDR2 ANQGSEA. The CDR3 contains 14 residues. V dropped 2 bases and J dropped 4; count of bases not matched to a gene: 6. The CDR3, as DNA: TGCAGCGTTGAAACAGGGGGGTCGGCCTATGGCTACACCTTC. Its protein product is CSVETGGSAYGYTF.

The CDR3: CASSLMGRANTEAFF. In DNA form, the CDR3 reads TGTGCCAGCAGCTTGATGGGCAGGGCGAACACTGAAGCTTTCTTT. V is TRBV5-4 and J is TRBJ1-1, with D maybe TRBD1 (5 bases). Germline CDR1 and CDR2: SGHNT and YYREEE (reference sequence). The CDR3 spans 15 residues. The V end lost 1 base, the J end lost 1 base, and 11 bases lay between the germline ends.

CDR3 sequence reads: CASSAQGVGGYTF. As DNA, the CDR3 is TGTGCCAGCAGCGCCCAGGGTGTGGGTGGCTACACCTTC. The rearrangement links TRBV7-9 to TRBJ1-2, with D perhaps matching TRBD1 (5 bases). Germline V lookup: CDR1 SEHNR, CDR2 FQNEAQ (reference sequence). The CDR3 has 13 residues. The V and J ends lost 5 bases and 7 bases respectively, with 14 bases between them.